Listed below are T cell receptor beta chains from one sample, sequenced in a study of cytomegalovirus exposure and HLA in healthy donors. The data were produced by immunoSEQ multiplex PCR, yet TCRdb's version contains in-frame clones alone and is incomplete. The sample lists approximately 150,000 clones; 75% to 85% were seen once. Sequenced input: PBMCs. The receptors come from a male donor in good health and CMV-seropositive. CDR3s include the opening cysteine and the closing phenylalanine or tryptophan. The D gene is left open where the match is weak. Clone size appears in some rows only: once, few, many, or a class for an expanded clone.

j_gene	d_gene	abundance	v_gene	CDR3aa	CDR3nt
TRBJ1-6	TRBD1	-	TRBV5-1	CASSLGPDRDNSPLHF	TGCGCCAGCAGCCTCGGGCCCGACAGGGATAATTCACCCCTCCACTTT
TRBJ1-1	TRBD1	-	TRBV7-8	CASSTRTGVLTEAFF	TGTGCCAGCAGCACCAGGACAGGGGTGCTGACTGAAGCTTTCTTT
TRBJ2-3	-	-	TRBV11-2	CASIKTGQGPLPSTDTQYF	TGTGCCAGCATCAAGACGGGACAAGGTCCCCTTCCTAGCACAGATACGCAGTATTTT
TRBJ1-2	-	-	TRBV6-1	CASSEAGRGPYGYTF	TGTGCCAGCAGTGAAGCGGGCAGGGGCCCTTATGGCTACACCTTC
TRBJ1-2	-	-	TRBV6-5	CASKPPGGGSGGYTF	TGTGCCAGCAAACCTCCGGGCGGGGGGAGCGGTGGCTACACCTTC
TRBJ2-1	TRBD1	-	TRBV7-3	CASSSGGQGNEQFF	TGTGCCAGCAGCTCGGGGGGACAGGGAAATGAGCAGTTCTTC
TRBJ1-2	-	few	TRBV13	CASSLGARNYGYTF	TGTGCCAGCAGCTTGGGGGCGCGCAACTATGGCTACACCTTC
TRBJ1-2	-	-	TRBV30	CAWSDSRLREYGYTF	TGTGCCTGGAGTGATTCGCGGCTAAGGGAGTATGGCTACACCTTC
TRBJ1-1	TRBD1	-	TRBV2	CASSEERQGVTEAFF	TGTGCCAGCAGTGAAGAACGGCAGGGGGTCACTGAAGCTTTCTTT
TRBJ1-1	-	-	TRBV12-1	CASSFHRMNTEAFF	TGTGCCAGCAGCTTTCACAGAATGAACACTGAAGCTTTCTTT
TRBJ2-2	TRBD2	-	TRBV9	CASSVATSGSGELFF	TGTGCCAGCAGCGTCGCAACTAGCGGAAGCGGGGAGCTGTTTTTT
TRBJ1-3	TRBD1	-	TRBV5-1	CASSTGVAGNTIYF	TGCGCCAGCAGTACAGGGGTAGCTGGAAACACCATATATTTT
TRBJ1-5	TRBD1	-	TRBV7-2	CASSLATGGDQPQHF	TGTGCCAGCAGCTTAGCGACAGGGGGCGACCAGCCCCAGCATTTT
TRBJ2-3	TRBD1	-	TRBV10-1	CASSANRGWGTDTQYF	TGCGCCAGCAGCGCGAACAGGGGCTGGGGCACAGATACGCAGTATTTT
TRBJ2-1	-	many	TRBV29-1	CSVDTGSALEQFF	TGCAGCGTTGATACAGGGAGCGCTTTGGAGCAGTTCTTC
TRBJ1-2	-	-	TRBV4-2	CASSPQSDSPYGYTF	TGTGCCAGCAGCCCCCAGTCCGACAGCCCCTATGGCTACACCTTC
TRBJ2-7	TRBD1	-	TRBV18	CASSSQGARDEQYF	TGTGCCAGCTCAAGTCAGGGGGCGCGCGACGAGCAGTACTTC